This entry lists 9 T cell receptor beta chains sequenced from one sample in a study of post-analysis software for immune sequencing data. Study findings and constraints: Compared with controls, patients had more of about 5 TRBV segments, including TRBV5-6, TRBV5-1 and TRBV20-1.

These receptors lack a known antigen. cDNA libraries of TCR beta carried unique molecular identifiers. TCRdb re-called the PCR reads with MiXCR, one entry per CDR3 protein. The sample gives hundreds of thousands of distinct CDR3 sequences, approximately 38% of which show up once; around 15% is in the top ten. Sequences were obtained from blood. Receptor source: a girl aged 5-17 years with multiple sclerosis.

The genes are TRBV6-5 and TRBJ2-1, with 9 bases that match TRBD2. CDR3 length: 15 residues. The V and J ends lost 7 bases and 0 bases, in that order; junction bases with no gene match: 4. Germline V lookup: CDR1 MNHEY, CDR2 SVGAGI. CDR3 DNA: TGTGCCAGCACCCCGACTAGCGGCTCCTACAATGAGCAGTTCTTC. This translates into CASTPTSGSYNEQFF.

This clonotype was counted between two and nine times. The chain's CDR3 is CSARARMRRSGYTF. In DNA, the CDR3 is TGCAGTGCTAGAGCGCGCATGCGGAGGAGCGGCTACACCTTC. The rearrangement links TRBV20-1 to TRBJ1-2; D is unclear. The germline gives CDR1 DFQATT, CDR2 SNEGSKA (reference sequence). The V end was cut by 1 base, the J end by 8 bases, with 17 bases between. This CDR3 is 14 amino acids long.

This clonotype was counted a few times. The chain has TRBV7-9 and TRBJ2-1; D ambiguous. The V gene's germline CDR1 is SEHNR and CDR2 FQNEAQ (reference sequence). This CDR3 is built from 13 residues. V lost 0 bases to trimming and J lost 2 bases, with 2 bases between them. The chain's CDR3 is CASSLAPYNEQFF. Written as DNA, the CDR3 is TGTGCCAGCAGCTTAGCTCCCTACAATGAGCAGTTCTTC.

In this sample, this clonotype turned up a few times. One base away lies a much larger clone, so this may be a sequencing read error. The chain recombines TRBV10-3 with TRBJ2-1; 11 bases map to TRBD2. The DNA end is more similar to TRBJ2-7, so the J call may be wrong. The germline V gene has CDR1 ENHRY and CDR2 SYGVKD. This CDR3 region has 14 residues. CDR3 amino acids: CAIRLAGAGNEQYF. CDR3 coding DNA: TGTGCCATCAGACTAGCGGGGGCGGGCAATGAGCAGTACTTC.

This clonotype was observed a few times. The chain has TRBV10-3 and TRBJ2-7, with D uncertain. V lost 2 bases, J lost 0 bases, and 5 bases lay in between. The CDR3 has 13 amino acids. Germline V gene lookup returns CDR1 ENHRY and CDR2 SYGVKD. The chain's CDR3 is CAISEDHSYEQYF. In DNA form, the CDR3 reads TGTGCCATCAGTGAGGACCACTCCTACGAGCAGTACTTC.

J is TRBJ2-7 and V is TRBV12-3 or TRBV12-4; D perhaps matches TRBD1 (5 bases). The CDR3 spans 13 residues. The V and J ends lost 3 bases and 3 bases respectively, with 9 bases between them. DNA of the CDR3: TGTGCCAGCAGTTTTGAAGGGGTCTACGAGCAGTACTTC. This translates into CASSFEGVYEQYF.

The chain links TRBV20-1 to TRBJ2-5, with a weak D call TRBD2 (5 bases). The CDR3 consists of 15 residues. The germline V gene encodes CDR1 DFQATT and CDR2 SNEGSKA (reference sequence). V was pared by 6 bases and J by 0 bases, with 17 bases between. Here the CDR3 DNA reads TGCAGTGCCCACCTGAGGGTTACTTACCAAGAGACCCAGTACTTC. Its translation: CSAHLRVTYQETQYF.

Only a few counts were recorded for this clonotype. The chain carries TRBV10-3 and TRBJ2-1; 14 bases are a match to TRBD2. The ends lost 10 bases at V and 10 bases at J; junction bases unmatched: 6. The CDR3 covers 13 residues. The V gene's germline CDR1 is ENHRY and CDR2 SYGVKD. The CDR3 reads CATRLAGGEEQFF. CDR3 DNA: TGTGCCACTCGACTAGCGGGGGGGGAAGAGCAGTTCTTC.

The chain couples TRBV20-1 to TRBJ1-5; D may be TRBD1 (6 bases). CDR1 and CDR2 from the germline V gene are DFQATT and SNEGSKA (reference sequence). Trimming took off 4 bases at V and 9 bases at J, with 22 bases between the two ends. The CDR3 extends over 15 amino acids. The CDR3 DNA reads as TGCAGTGCTATGGACGGGGGCGTCGGATCAGGGCCCCAGCATTTT. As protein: CSAMDGGVGSGPQHF.